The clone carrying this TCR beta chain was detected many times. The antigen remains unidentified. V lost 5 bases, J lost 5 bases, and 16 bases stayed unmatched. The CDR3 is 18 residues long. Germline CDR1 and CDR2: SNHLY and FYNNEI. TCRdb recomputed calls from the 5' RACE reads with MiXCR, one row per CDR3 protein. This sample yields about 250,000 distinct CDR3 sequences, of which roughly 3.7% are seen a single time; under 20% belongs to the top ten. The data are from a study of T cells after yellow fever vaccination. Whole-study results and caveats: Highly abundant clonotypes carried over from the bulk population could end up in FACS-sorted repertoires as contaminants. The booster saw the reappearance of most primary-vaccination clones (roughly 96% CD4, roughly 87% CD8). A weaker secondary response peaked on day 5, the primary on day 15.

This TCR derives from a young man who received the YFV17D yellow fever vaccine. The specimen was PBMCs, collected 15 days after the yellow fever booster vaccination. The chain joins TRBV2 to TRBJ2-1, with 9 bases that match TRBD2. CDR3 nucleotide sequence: TGTGCCAGCAGTTCTGCGGGGGGGGCCACACCCAGGAACAATGAGCAGTTCTTC. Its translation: CASSSAGGATPRNNEQFF.